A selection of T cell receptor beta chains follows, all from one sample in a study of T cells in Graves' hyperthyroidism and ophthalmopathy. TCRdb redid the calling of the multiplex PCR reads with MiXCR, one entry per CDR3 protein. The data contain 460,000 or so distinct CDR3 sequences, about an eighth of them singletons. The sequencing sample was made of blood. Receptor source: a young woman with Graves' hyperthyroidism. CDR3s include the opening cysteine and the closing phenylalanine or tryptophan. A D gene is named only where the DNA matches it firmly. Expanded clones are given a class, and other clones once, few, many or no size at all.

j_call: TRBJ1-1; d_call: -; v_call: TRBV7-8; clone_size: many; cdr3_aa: CASSLAGITEAFF; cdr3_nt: TGTGCCAGCAGCTTAGCGGGGATCACTGAAGCTTTCTTT
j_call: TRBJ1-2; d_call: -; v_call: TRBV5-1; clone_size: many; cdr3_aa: CASSLVAETYGYTF; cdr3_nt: TGCGCCAGCAGCTTGGTGGCAGAAACCTATGGCTACACCTTC
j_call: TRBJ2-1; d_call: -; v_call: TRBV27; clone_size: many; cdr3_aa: CASSHSSYNEQFF; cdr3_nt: TGTGCCAGCAGTCACAGCTCCTACAATGAGCAGTTCTTC
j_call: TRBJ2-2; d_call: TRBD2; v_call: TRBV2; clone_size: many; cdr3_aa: CASKAGGISTGELFF; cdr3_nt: TGTGCCAGCAAAGCGGGAGGGATTTCCACCGGGGAGCTGTTTTTT
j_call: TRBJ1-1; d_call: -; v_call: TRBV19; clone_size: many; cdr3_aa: CASSIYARGGTEAFF; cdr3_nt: TGTGCCAGTAGTATATACGCCAGGGGAGGGACTGAAGCTTTCTTT
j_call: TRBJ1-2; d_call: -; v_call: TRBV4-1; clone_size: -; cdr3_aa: CASSQVTANYGYTF; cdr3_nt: TGCGCCAGCAGCCAAGTGACAGCTAACTATGGCTACACCTTC
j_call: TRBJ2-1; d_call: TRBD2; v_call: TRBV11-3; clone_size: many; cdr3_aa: CASSLGLAGVDEQFF; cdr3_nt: TGTGCCAGCAGCTTAGGACTAGCGGGGGTCGATGAGCAGTTCTTC
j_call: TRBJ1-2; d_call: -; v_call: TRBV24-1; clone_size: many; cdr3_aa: CATTPGGPADGYTF; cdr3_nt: TGTGCCACCACCCCTGGAGGGCCGGCCGATGGCTACACCTTC
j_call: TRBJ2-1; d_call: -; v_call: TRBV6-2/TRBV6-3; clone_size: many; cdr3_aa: CASSYGWRVIYNEQFF; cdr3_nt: TGTGCCAGCAGTTACGGCTGGAGGGTGATCTACAATGAGCAGTTCTTC
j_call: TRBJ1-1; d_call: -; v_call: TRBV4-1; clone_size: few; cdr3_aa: CASSRIDNPNTEAFF; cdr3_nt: TGCGCCAGCAGCCGAATAGACAACCCGAACACTGAAGCTTTCTTT
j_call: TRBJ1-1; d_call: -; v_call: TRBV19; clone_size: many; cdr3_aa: CASSIRRKGHTEAFF; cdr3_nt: TGTGCCAGTAGTATCAGGCGGAAGGGACACACTGAAGCTTTCTTT
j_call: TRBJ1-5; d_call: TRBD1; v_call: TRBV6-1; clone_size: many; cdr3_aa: CASRSGQGRNNQPQHF; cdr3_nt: TGTGCCAGCAGATCGGGACAGGGAAGGAACAATCAGCCCCAGCATTTT
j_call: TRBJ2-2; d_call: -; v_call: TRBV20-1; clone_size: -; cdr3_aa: CSARKIDGYTGELFF; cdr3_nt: TGCAGTGCTAGGAAAATAGACGGATACACCGGGGAGCTGTTTTTT
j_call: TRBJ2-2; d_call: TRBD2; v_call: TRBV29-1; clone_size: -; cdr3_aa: CSVLSGSVTGELFF; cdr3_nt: TGCAGCGTACTTAGCGGGAGTGTAACCGGGGAGCTGTTTTTT
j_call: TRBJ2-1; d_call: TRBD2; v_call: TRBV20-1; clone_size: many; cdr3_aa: CSASNQRGGNEQFF; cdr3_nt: TGCAGTGCTAGTAACCAGCGGGGAGGGAATGAGCAGTTCTTC
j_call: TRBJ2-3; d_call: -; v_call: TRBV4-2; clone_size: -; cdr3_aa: CASSQGDFKQYF; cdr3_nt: TGTGCCAGCAGCCAAGGGGACTTCAAGCAGTATTTT
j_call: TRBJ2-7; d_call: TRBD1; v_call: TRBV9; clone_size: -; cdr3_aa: CASSPREDRAYEQYF; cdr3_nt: TGTGCCAGCAGCCCCCGAGAGGACAGGGCTTACGAGCAGTACTTC
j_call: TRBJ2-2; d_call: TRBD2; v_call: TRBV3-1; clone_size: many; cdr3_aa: CASSPLASGSGGTTGELFF; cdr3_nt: TGTGCCAGCAGCCCCCTGGCTAGCGGGAGTGGCGGGACCACCGGGGAGCTGTTTTTT
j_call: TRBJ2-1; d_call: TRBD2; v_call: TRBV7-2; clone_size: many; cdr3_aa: CASSFPGLAGNLFNEQFF; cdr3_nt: TGTGCCAGCAGCTTCCCCGGACTAGCGGGAAACCTTTTTAATGAGCAGTTCTTC
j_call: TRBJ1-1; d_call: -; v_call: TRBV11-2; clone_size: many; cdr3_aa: CASSSTGGVEAFF; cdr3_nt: TGTGCCAGCAGCTCCACAGGAGGGGTGGAAGCTTTCTTT
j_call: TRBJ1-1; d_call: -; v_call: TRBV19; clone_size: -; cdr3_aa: CASSMGLHPNTEAFF; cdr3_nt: TGTGCCAGTAGTATGGGGCTCCATCCGAACACTGAAGCTTTCTTT
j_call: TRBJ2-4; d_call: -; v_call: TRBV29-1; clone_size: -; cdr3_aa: CSVEEGYIQYF; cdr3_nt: TGCAGCGTTGAAGAGGGGTACATTCAGTACTTC
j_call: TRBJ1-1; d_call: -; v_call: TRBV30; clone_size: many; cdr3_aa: CAWSKPVATEAFF; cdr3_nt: TGTGCCTGGAGTAAACCCGTAGCAACTGAAGCTTTCTTT
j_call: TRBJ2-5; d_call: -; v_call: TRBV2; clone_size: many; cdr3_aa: CAISDVEVTQYF; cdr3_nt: TGTGCCATCTCGGACGTAGAGGTGACCCAGTACTTC
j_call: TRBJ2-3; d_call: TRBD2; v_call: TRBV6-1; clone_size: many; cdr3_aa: CASRNGASGTDTQYF; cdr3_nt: TGTGCCAGCAGAAACGGGGCTAGCGGGACAGATACGCAGTATTTT
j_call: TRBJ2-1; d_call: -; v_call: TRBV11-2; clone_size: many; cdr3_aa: CASSLQDYNEQFF; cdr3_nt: TGTGCCAGCAGCTTACAAGACTACAATGAGCAGTTCTTC
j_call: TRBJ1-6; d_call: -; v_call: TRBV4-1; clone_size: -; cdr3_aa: CASSQFLNSPLHF; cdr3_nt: TGCGCCAGCAGCCAATTTCTGAATTCACCCCTCCACTTT
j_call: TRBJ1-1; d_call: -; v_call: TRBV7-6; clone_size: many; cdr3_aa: CASSLRVPPNTEAFF; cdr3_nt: TGTGCCAGCAGCTTACGCGTTCCACCGAACACTGAAGCTTTCTTT
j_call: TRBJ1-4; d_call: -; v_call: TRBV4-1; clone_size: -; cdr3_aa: CASSQGLAKALREKLFF; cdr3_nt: TGCGCCAGCAGTCAGGGGCTTGCAAAGGCTCTTCGGGAAAAACTGTTTTTT
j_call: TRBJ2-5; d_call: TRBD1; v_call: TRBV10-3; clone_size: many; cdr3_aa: CAIRAGTGVIETQYF; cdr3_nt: TGTGCCATCAGAGCGGGGACAGGGGTGATCGAGACCCAGTACTTC
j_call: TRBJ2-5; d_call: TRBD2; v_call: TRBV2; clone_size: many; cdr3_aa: CASSEDVGLAGQETQYF; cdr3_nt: TGTGCCAGCAGTGAAGACGTTGGGCTAGCGGGTCAAGAGACCCAGTACTTC
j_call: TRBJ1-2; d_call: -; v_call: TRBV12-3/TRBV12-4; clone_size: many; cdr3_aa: CASSLREGANYGYTF; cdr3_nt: TGTGCCAGCAGTCTTCGGGAGGGAGCTAACTATGGCTACACCTTC
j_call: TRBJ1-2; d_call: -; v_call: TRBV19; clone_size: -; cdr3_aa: CASSIPGLYGYTF; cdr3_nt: TGTGCCAGTAGTATCCCCGGACTTTATGGCTACACCTTC
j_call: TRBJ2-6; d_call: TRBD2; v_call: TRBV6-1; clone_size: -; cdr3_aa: CASSGLAYSGANVLTF; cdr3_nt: TGTGCCAGCAGTGGACTAGCTTATTCTGGGGCCAACGTCCTGACTTTC
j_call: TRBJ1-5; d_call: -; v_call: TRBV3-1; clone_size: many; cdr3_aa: CASSQGARNQPQHF; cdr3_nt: TGTGCCAGCAGCCAGGGGGCGCGGAATCAGCCCCAGCATTTT
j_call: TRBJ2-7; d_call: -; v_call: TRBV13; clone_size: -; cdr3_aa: CASSHEAASYEQYF; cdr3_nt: TGTGCCAGCAGCCATGAGGCGGCTTCCTACGAGCAGTACTTC
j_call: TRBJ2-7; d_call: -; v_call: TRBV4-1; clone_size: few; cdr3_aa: CASSQGRYEQYF; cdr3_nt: TGCGCCAGCAGCCAAGGGCGCTACGAGCAGTACTTC
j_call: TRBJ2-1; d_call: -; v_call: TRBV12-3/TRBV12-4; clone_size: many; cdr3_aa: CASRESRDEQFF; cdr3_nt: TGTGCCAGCAGGGAGAGTAGGGATGAGCAGTTCTTC
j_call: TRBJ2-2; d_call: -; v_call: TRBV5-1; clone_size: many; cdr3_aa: CASSLVAANTGDLFF; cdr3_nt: TGCGCCAGCAGCTTGGTAGCGGCGAACACCGGGGACCTGTTTTTT
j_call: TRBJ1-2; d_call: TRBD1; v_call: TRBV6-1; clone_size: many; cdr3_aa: CASSSATGIGYGYTF; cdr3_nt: TGTGCCAGCAGTTCCGCGACAGGGATAGGTTATGGCTACACCTTC
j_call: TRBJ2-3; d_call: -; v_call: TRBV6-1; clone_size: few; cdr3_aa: CASSEDPNSGADTQYF; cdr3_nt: TGTGCCAGCAGTGAGGACCCCAATAGCGGAGCAGATACGCAGTATTTT
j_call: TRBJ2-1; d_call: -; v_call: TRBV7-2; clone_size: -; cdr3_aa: CASSLAPKGAGIRGTYNEQFF; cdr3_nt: TGTGCCAGCAGCTTAGCCCCTAAAGGAGCGGGAATTAGGGGGACCTACAATGAGCAGTTCTTC
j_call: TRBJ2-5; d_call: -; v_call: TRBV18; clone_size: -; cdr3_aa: CASSPSLVGVAQETQYF; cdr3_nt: TGTGCCAGCTCACCGAGCTTGGTTGGGGTGGCACAAGAGACCCAGTACTTC
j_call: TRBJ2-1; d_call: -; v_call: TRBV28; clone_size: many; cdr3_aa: CASSLPSGLDNEQFF; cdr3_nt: TGTGCCAGCAGTTTACCCTCGGGACTTGACAATGAGCAGTTCTTC
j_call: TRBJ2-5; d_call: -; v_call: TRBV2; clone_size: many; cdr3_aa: CASSEALGGKETQYF; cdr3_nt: TGTGCCAGCAGTGAAGCGCTTGGGGGGAAAGAGACCCAGTACTTC
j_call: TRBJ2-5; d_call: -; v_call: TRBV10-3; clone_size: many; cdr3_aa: CASLGGAPYQETQYF; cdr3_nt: TGTGCCAGTCTAGGTGGGGCCCCGTACCAAGAGACCCAGTACTTC
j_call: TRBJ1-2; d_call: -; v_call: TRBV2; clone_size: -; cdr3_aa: CASNGRGSGYGYTF; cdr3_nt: TGTGCCAGCAATGGCAGGGGATCGGGCTATGGCTACACCTTC
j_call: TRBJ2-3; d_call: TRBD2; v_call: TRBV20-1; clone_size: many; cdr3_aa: CSASGTSGGHTDTQYF; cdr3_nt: TGCAGTGCTAGCGGGACTAGCGGGGGCCACACAGATACGCAGTATTTT
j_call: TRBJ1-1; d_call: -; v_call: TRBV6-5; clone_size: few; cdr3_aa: CATMGVVNTEAFF; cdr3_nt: TGTGCCACTATGGGGGTTGTGAACACTGAAGCTTTCTTT
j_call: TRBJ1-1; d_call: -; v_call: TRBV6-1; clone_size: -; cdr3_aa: CASGGAGPEAFF; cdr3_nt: TGTGCCAGCGGTGGGGCAGGGCCTGAAGCTTTCTTT
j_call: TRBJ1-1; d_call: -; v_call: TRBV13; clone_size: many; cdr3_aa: CASGGTGTEAFF; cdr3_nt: TGTGCCAGCGGGGGTACAGGTACTGAAGCTTTCTTT
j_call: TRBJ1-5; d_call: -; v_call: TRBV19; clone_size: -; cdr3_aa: CASSIQGQGQPQHF; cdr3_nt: TGTGCCAGTAGTATACAGGGTCAGGGTCAGCCCCAGCATTTT
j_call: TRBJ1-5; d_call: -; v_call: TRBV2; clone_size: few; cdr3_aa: CASSEGGGRPQHF; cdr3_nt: TGTGCCAGCAGTGAGGGTGGGGGAAGGCCCCAGCATTTT